This entry features one T cell receptor (beta chain) sequence. Its antigen is not identified. Regarding time point: healthy volunteer bleed at 2 weeks. It was from unfractionated whole blood that total RNA was extracted. TCRdb called the RACE reads again in MiXCR, with one record for every CDR3 protein. Of around 130,000 distinct CDR3 sequences listed, more than 7.5% are singletons. Germline V gene sequence: CDR1 SEHNR, CDR2 FQNEAQ (reference sequence). Trimming removed 5 bases from V and 2 bases from J; junction bases left unmatched: 11. CDR3 size: 16 residues. The entry originates in a study of human T cells and chemical hapten exposure. Whole-study results and caveats: Among TCRs, those above 1 in 1000 frequency were unaffected by DPC sensitization.

This TCR came from a male donor in good health. Some clones in this sample may be carry-over from other donors' samples. V and J are TRBV7-9 and TRBJ1-2; 7 bases agree with TRBD1. The sample taken for sequencing was whole blood. The CDR3, as DNA: TGTGCCAGCAGCAACGTCCGGGACAGACAAAACTATGGCTACACCTTC. Translating it yields CASSNVRDRQNYGYTF.